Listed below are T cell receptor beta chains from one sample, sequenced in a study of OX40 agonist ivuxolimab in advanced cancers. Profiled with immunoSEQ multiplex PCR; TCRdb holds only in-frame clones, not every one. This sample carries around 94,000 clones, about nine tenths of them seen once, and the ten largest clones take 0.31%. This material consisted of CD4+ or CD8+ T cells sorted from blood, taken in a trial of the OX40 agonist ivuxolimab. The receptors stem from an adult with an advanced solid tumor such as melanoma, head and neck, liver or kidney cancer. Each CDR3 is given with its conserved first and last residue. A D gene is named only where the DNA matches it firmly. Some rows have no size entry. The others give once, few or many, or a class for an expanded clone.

cdr3_nt: TGCGCCAGCCAAGCAGAAGCGGGGGCCAACGTCCTGACTTTC; cdr3_aa: CASQAEAGANVLTF; d_call: NA; v_call: TRBV5-1; j_call: TRBJ2-6; clone_size: NA
cdr3_nt: TGTGCCAGCTCACGGGTCATACCGGGAGACCTTATCTACGAGCAGTACTTC; cdr3_aa: CASSRVIPGDLIYEQYF; d_call: NA; v_call: TRBV18; j_call: TRBJ2-7; clone_size: NA
cdr3_nt: TGCGCCAGCAGCTTACCCGGGACAGCCAATTCACCCCTCCACTTT; cdr3_aa: CASSLPGTANSPLHF; d_call: TRBD1; v_call: TRBV5-1; j_call: TRBJ1-6; clone_size: NA
cdr3_nt: TGTGCCAGCAGCTTGATAACAGTCCACTCTGGGGCCAACGTCCTGACTTTC; cdr3_aa: CASSLITVHSGANVLTF; d_call: NA; v_call: TRBV5-6; j_call: TRBJ2-6; clone_size: NA
cdr3_nt: TGTGCCAGCAGCCGCTCAGCTTCGACTTTCTTT; cdr3_aa: CASSRSASTFF; d_call: NA; v_call: TRBV6-5; j_call: TRBJ1-1; clone_size: once
cdr3_nt: TGTGCCAGCAGCTACGGACAGGGTAACTACGAGCAGTACTTC; cdr3_aa: CASSYGQGNYEQYF; d_call: TRBD1; v_call: TRBV11-3; j_call: TRBJ2-7; clone_size: NA
cdr3_nt: TGCAGCGTTTTCGAGACTAGCTCCTACGAGCAGTACTTC; cdr3_aa: CSVFETSSYEQYF; d_call: NA; v_call: TRBV29-1; j_call: TRBJ2-7; clone_size: NA
cdr3_nt: TGCGCCAGCAGCCAAGATAGGACTAGTTACTACGAGCAGTACTTC; cdr3_aa: CASSQDRTSYYEQYF; d_call: TRBD2; v_call: TRBV4-1; j_call: TRBJ2-7; clone_size: once
cdr3_nt: TGTGCCAGCAGCCAACCCTCTCCCACCGTTAGCTATGGCTACACCTTC; cdr3_aa: CASSQPSPTVSYGYTF; d_call: NA; v_call: TRBV4-2; j_call: TRBJ1-2; clone_size: NA
cdr3_nt: TGCGCCAGCAGCCAGGGTTTCGCTCATTCACCCCTCCACTTT; cdr3_aa: CASSQGFAHSPLHF; d_call: NA; v_call: TRBV4-1; j_call: TRBJ1-6; clone_size: few
cdr3_nt: TGTGCCAGCTCACCGGGACAGGGTCATTCACCCCTCCACTTT; cdr3_aa: CASSPGQGHSPLHF; d_call: TRBD1; v_call: TRBV18; j_call: TRBJ1-6; clone_size: NA
cdr3_nt: TGTGCCAGCAGGACAGGGATTAATTCACCCCTCCACTTT; cdr3_aa: CASRTGINSPLHF; d_call: TRBD1; v_call: TRBV27; j_call: TRBJ1-6; clone_size: NA
cdr3_nt: TGTGCCAGCAGGGGGACAGGCTATGGCTACACCTTC; cdr3_aa: CASRGTGYGYTF; d_call: TRBD1; v_call: TRBV6-5; j_call: TRBJ1-2; clone_size: few
cdr3_nt: TGCAGCGTTGGACAGGGGCGGGGGGACGAGCAGTACTTC; cdr3_aa: CSVGQGRGDEQYF; d_call: NA; v_call: TRBV29-1; j_call: TRBJ2-7; clone_size: NA
cdr3_nt: TGTGCCAGCAGCTTAATGGGGGCGGGGACTGAAGCTTTCTTT; cdr3_aa: CASSLMGAGTEAFF; d_call: NA; v_call: TRBV7-2; j_call: TRBJ1-1; clone_size: NA
cdr3_nt: TGCAGCGTTAAGGGTAGACGCGATGAGCAGTTCTTC; cdr3_aa: CSVKGRRDEQFF; d_call: NA; v_call: TRBV29-1; j_call: TRBJ2-1; clone_size: once
cdr3_nt: TGTGCCAGCAGCGTCTCGCGGGGGGCCGAGCAGTACTTC; cdr3_aa: CASSVSRGAEQYF; d_call: TRBD2; v_call: TRBV9; j_call: TRBJ2-7; clone_size: once
cdr3_nt: TGTGCCAGCAGTGGACAGGCGGGTAATTCACCCCTCCACTTT; cdr3_aa: CASSGQAGNSPLHF; d_call: NA; v_call: TRBV2; j_call: TRBJ1-6; clone_size: NA
cdr3_nt: TGTGCCAGCAGAGCCGGGACAGGGGGCGGGTTGGGCCAGCCCCAGCATTTT; cdr3_aa: CASRAGTGGGLGQPQHF; d_call: TRBD1; v_call: TRBV2; j_call: TRBJ1-5; clone_size: NA
cdr3_nt: TGTGCCAGCAGCCCTACGGGACTAGCGGGGCCCAGCGGCTACAATGAGCAGTTCTTC; cdr3_aa: CASSPTGLAGPSGYNEQFF; d_call: TRBD2; v_call: TRBV7-8; j_call: TRBJ2-1; clone_size: NA
cdr3_nt: TGTGCCAGCACCACGGGGGGGCCAAGAGGTGGCTACACCTTC; cdr3_aa: CASTTGGPRGGYTF; d_call: NA; v_call: TRBV28; j_call: TRBJ1-2; clone_size: NA
cdr3_nt: TGTGCCAGCTGTGGGGAATATACCACAGATACGCAGTATTTT; cdr3_aa: CASCGEYTTDTQYF; d_call: NA; v_call: TRBV6-1; j_call: TRBJ2-3; clone_size: NA
cdr3_nt: TGTGCCAGCTCACCAGTGGCGGGGGGAAGCACAGATACGCAGTATTTT; cdr3_aa: CASSPVAGGSTDTQYF; d_call: TRBD2; v_call: TRBV18; j_call: TRBJ2-3; clone_size: NA
cdr3_nt: TGTGCCAGCAGCTTAGCGCGCCAGGGAACTTCACCCCTCCACTTT; cdr3_aa: CASSLARQGTSPLHF; d_call: NA; v_call: TRBV7-2; j_call: TRBJ1-6; clone_size: NA
cdr3_nt: TGTGCCAGCAGCCAGCCTGCGGGGGGCGAGGAGACCCAGTACTTC; cdr3_aa: CASSQPAGGEETQYF; d_call: TRBD2; v_call: TRBV7-2; j_call: TRBJ2-5; clone_size: once
cdr3_nt: TGCAGCGCCCCCATGGGGGGACAGACGGAGTATTTT; cdr3_aa: CSAPMGGQTEYF; d_call: NA; v_call: TRBV29-1; j_call: TRBJ2-3; clone_size: NA
cdr3_nt: TGTGCCAGCAGTTACTCGATCGCGGGGGGGCGGAACGAGCAGTACTTC; cdr3_aa: CASSYSIAGGRNEQYF; d_call: TRBD2; v_call: TRBV6-5; j_call: TRBJ2-7; clone_size: NA
cdr3_nt: TGCAGCGTTGACAGGGGGCCAGATACGCAGTATTTT; cdr3_aa: CSVDRGPDTQYF; d_call: TRBD1; v_call: TRBV29-1; j_call: TRBJ2-3; clone_size: NA
cdr3_nt: TGTGCCAGCAGCCAAGGCCGGGACAGGGCGCAGTATTTT; cdr3_aa: CASSQGRDRAQYF; d_call: TRBD1; v_call: TRBV13; j_call: TRBJ2-3; clone_size: NA
cdr3_nt: TGTGCCAGCAGCCAAGGTCAGGGGCGAGACGCTGGAAACACCATATATTTT; cdr3_aa: CASSQGQGRDAGNTIYF; d_call: NA; v_call: TRBV4-2; j_call: TRBJ1-3; clone_size: NA
cdr3_nt: TGTGCCAGCAAGGGGTCGGATGGCTACACCTTC; cdr3_aa: CASKGSDGYTF; d_call: NA; v_call: TRBV6-6; j_call: TRBJ1-2; clone_size: NA
cdr3_nt: TGTGCCAGCAATCCGGGTCGTATTGAGACCCAGTACTTC; cdr3_aa: CASNPGRIETQYF; d_call: NA; v_call: TRBV6-1; j_call: TRBJ2-5; clone_size: once
cdr3_nt: TGTGCCAGCCGGGACCGTTTAAGGAACACTGAAGCTTTCTTT; cdr3_aa: CASRDRLRNTEAFF; d_call: NA; v_call: TRBV6-5; j_call: TRBJ1-1; clone_size: NA
cdr3_nt: TGCGCCAGCAGTGGGAACTATGGCTACACCTTC; cdr3_aa: CASSGNYGYTF; d_call: NA; v_call: TRBV10-2; j_call: TRBJ1-2; clone_size: NA
cdr3_nt: TGTGCTAGTGGTTTAAAGGACTACGAGCAGTACTTC; cdr3_aa: CASGLKDYEQYF; d_call: NA; v_call: TRBV12-5; j_call: TRBJ2-7; clone_size: NA
cdr3_nt: TGTGCCAGCAGTTACTCAGGAATTTATCAGCCCCAGCATTTT; cdr3_aa: CASSYSGIYQPQHF; d_call: NA; v_call: TRBV6-5; j_call: TRBJ1-5; clone_size: NA
cdr3_nt: TGTGCCAGCGCGCCCGACCGAGGGGGAAACACCATATATTTT; cdr3_aa: CASAPDRGGNTIYF; d_call: NA; v_call: TRBV6-1; j_call: TRBJ1-3; clone_size: NA
cdr3_nt: TGCGCCAGCAGCCCCAGGGAAGGAAACACCATATATTTT; cdr3_aa: CASSPREGNTIYF; d_call: NA; v_call: TRBV5-1; j_call: TRBJ1-3; clone_size: NA
cdr3_nt: TGCAGCGTTGTTTTCTCCTTCATCAATGAGCAGTTCTTC; cdr3_aa: CSVVFSFINEQFF; d_call: NA; v_call: TRBV29-1; j_call: TRBJ2-1; clone_size: NA
cdr3_nt: TGTGCCAGCAGTGAAGCGCTGCAGGGCACAGATACGCAGTATTTT; cdr3_aa: CASSEALQGTDTQYF; d_call: NA; v_call: TRBV6-1; j_call: TRBJ2-3; clone_size: NA
cdr3_nt: TGTGCCAGCAGCCCACCGCAGGGGGACCCGTTTTACAATGAGCAGTTCTTC; cdr3_aa: CASSPPQGDPFYNEQFF; d_call: TRBD1; v_call: TRBV13; j_call: TRBJ2-1; clone_size: once
cdr3_nt: TGTGCCAGCAGTCCCCTCCGAGCGGGGGGGACCAATGAGCAGTTCTTC; cdr3_aa: CASSPLRAGGTNEQFF; d_call: TRBD2; v_call: TRBV27; j_call: TRBJ2-1; clone_size: NA
cdr3_nt: TGTGCCAGCAGCTTAGCAGGGACAGGGTCAAGCAATCAGCCCCAGCATTTT; cdr3_aa: CASSLAGTGSSNQPQHF; d_call: TRBD1; v_call: TRBV7-2; j_call: TRBJ1-5; clone_size: NA
cdr3_nt: TGTGCCAGCAGCCAGAACCGTGGACAGCTCGGAGAGACCCAGTACTTC; cdr3_aa: CASSQNRGQLGETQYF; d_call: NA; v_call: TRBV11-1; j_call: TRBJ2-5; clone_size: NA
cdr3_nt: TGTGCCAGCAGCCCCGGGTCCCAGGAGACCCAGTACTTC; cdr3_aa: CASSPGSQETQYF; d_call: NA; v_call: TRBV7-3; j_call: TRBJ2-5; clone_size: NA
cdr3_nt: TGTGCCAGTAGGCACAGGGTGAACACTGAAGCTTTCTTT; cdr3_aa: CASRHRVNTEAFF; d_call: NA; v_call: TRBV19; j_call: TRBJ1-1; clone_size: NA
cdr3_nt: TGTGCCAGCAGCTATTACCGGGACCGGACCGGCAATCAGCCCCAGCATTTT; cdr3_aa: CASSYYRDRTGNQPQHF; d_call: NA; v_call: TRBV5-6; j_call: TRBJ1-5; clone_size: NA
cdr3_nt: TGTGCCAGCACCACCTTTACCTACGAGCAGTACTTC; cdr3_aa: CASTTFTYEQYF; d_call: NA; v_call: TRBV2; j_call: TRBJ2-7; clone_size: NA
cdr3_nt: TGTGCCAGTAGTATAGCAGGAAACACCATATATTTT; cdr3_aa: CASSIAGNTIYF; d_call: NA; v_call: TRBV19; j_call: TRBJ1-3; clone_size: few
cdr3_nt: TGTGCCAGCAGTTCTCCGGGGGCGAACACTGAAGCTTTCTTT; cdr3_aa: CASSSPGANTEAFF; d_call: NA; v_call: TRBV6-6; j_call: TRBJ1-1; clone_size: NA
cdr3_nt: TGTGCCAGCAGCTTAAAAGGGGGCGAGCAGTACTTC; cdr3_aa: CASSLKGGEQYF; d_call: NA; v_call: TRBV7-2; j_call: TRBJ2-7; clone_size: NA
cdr3_nt: TGTGCCAGCAGCTTGGCAGGGGAAGCTTTCTTT; cdr3_aa: CASSLAGEAFF; d_call: NA; v_call: TRBV7-2; j_call: TRBJ1-1; clone_size: NA
cdr3_nt: TGCGCCAGCAGCACCCCCAGGGGCTCCTACAATGAGCAGTTCTTC; cdr3_aa: CASSTPRGSYNEQFF; d_call: NA; v_call: TRBV5-1; j_call: TRBJ2-1; clone_size: NA
cdr3_nt: TGTGCCAGTAGTAGAAAACTACAGGGGGCGAGGGGGGCCAACGTCCTGACTTTC; cdr3_aa: CASSRKLQGARGANVLTF; d_call: TRBD1; v_call: TRBV19; j_call: TRBJ2-6; clone_size: NA
cdr3_nt: TGTGCCAGCAGCGGTTTTGGGGGGCCAAAAGGAGAAACTGAAGCTTTCTTT; cdr3_aa: CASSGFGGPKGETEAFF; d_call: NA; v_call: TRBV7-8; j_call: TRBJ1-1; clone_size: NA
cdr3_nt: TGCGCCAGCAGTGAGTCTAGCGGGGGAGAGACCCAGTACTTC; cdr3_aa: CASSESSGGETQYF; d_call: TRBD2; v_call: TRBV10-2; j_call: TRBJ2-5; clone_size: NA
cdr3_nt: TGTGCCAGCAGCTCTGTCCCGGGACGGCACAATCAGCCCCAGCATTTT; cdr3_aa: CASSSVPGRHNQPQHF; d_call: NA; v_call: TRBV6-6; j_call: TRBJ1-5; clone_size: NA
cdr3_nt: TGTGCCAGCAGTTCCGGGGGGGCAGAAACCTACGAGCAGTACTTC; cdr3_aa: CASSSGGAETYEQYF; d_call: TRBD2; v_call: TRBV6-5; j_call: TRBJ2-7; clone_size: NA
cdr3_nt: TGTGCCAGCAGCCTCCAAAGCAATCAGCCCCAGCATTTT; cdr3_aa: CASSLQSNQPQHF; d_call: NA; v_call: TRBV7-6; j_call: TRBJ1-5; clone_size: NA
cdr3_nt: TGTGCCAGTAGTGTAAGCGGGGGGGCGATTATCGGGGAGCTGTTTTTT; cdr3_aa: CASSVSGGAIIGELFF; d_call: TRBD2; v_call: TRBV19; j_call: TRBJ2-2; clone_size: NA